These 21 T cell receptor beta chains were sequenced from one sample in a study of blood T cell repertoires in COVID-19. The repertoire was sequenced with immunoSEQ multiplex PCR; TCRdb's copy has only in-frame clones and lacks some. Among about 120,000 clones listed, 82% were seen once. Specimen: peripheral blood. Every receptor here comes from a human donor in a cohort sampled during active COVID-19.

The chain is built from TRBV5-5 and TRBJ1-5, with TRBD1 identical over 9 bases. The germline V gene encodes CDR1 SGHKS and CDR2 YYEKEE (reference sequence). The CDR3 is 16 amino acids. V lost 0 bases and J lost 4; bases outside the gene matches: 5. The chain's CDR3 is CASSLADGQGNQPQHF. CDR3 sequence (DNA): TGTGCCAGCAGCTTGGCCGATGGACAGGGGAATCAGCCCCAGCATTTT.

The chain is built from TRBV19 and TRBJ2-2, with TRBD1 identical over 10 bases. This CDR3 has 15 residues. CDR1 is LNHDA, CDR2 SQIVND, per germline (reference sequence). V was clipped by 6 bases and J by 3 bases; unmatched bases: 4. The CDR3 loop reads CASRKDRGYTGELFF. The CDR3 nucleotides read TGTGCCAGTAGGAAGGACAGGGGGTACACCGGGGAGCTGTTTTTT.

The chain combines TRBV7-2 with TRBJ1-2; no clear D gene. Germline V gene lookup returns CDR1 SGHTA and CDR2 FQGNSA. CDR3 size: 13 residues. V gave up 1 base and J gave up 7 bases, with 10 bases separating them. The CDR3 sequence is CASSLERFFGYTF. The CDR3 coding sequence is TGTGCCAGCAGCTTAGAGCGATTCTTTGGCTACACCTTC.

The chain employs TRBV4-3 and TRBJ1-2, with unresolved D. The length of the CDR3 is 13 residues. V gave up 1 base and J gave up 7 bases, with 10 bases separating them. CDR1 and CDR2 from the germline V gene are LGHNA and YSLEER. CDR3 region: CASSQGQATGYTF. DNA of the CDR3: TGCGCCAGCAGCCAAGGCCAGGCAACTGGCTACACCTTC.

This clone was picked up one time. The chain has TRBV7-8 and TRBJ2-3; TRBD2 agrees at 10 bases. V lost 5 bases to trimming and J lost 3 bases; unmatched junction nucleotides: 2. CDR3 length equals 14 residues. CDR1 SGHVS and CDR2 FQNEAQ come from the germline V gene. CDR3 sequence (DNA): TGTGCCAGCAGCCGAGCGGGGGGGACAGATACGCAGTATTTT. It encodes CASSRAGGTDTQYF.

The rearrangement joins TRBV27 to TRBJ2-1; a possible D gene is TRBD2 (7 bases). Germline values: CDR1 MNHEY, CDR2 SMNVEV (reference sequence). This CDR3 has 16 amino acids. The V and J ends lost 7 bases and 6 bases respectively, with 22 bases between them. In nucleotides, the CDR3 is TGTGCCAGCACCCGTGAGGGGGGGACATACTTCAATGAGCAGTTCTTC. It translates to CASTREGGTYFNEQFF.

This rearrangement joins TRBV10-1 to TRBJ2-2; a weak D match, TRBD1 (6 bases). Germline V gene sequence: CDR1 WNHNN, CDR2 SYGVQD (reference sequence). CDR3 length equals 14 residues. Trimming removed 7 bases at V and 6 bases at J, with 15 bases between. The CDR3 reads CASMGAPRAGELFF. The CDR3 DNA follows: TGCGCCAGCATGGGGGCCCCCCGGGCCGGGGAGCTGTTTTTT.

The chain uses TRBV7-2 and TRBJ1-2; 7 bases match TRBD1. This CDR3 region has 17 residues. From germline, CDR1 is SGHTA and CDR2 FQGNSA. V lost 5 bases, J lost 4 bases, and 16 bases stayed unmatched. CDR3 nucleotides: TGTGCCAGCAGCCCCATAGGGGGCCCTGTTCCTAGCTATGGCTACACCTTC. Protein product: CASSPIGGPVPSYGYTF. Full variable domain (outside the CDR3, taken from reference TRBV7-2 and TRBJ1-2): GAGVSQSPSNKVTEKGKDVELRCDPISGHTALYWYRQSLGQGLEFLIYFQGNSAPDKSGLPSDRFSAERTGGSVSTLTIQRTQQEDSAVYLCASSPIGGPVPSYGYTFGSGTRLTVV.

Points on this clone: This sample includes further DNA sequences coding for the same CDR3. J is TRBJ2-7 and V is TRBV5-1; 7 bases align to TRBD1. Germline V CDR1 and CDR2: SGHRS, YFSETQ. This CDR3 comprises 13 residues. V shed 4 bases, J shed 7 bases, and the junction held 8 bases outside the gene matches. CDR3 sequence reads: CASSLDRVGEQYF. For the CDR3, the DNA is TGCGCCAGCAGCCTTGACAGGGTGGGGGAGCAGTACTTC.

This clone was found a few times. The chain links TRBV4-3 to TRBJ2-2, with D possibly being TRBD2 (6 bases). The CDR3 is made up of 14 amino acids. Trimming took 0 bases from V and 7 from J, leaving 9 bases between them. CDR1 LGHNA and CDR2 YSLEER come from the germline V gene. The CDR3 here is CASSQEGGDGELFF. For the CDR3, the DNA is TGCGCCAGCAGCCAAGAGGGGGGAGACGGGGAGCTGTTTTTT.

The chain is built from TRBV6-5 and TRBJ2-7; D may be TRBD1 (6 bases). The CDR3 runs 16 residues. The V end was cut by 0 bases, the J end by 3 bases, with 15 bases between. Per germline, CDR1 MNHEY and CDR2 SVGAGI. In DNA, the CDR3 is TGTGCCAGCAGTTACTCGCCCACCGGGACAAACTACGAGCAGTACTTC. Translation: CASSYSPTGTNYEQYF.

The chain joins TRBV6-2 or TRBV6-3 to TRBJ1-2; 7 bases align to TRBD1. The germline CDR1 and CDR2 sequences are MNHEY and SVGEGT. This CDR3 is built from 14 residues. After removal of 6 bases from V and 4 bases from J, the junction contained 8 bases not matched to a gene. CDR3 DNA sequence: TGTGCCAGCAGCAAACGGGGACAGACCTATGGCTACACCTTC. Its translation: CASSKRGQTYGYTF.

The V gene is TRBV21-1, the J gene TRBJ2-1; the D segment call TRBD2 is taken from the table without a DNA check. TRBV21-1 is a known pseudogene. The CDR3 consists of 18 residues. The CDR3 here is CASSKAPTRGGSYNEQFF. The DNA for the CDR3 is TGTGCCAGCAGCAAAGCCCCTACCCGCGGGGGCTCCTACAATGAGCAGTTCTTC.

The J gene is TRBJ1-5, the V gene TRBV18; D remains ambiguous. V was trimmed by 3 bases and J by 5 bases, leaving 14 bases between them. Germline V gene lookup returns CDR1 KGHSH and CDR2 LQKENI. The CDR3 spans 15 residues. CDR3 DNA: TGTGCCAGCTCACCTCGGCCGGACTCTTATCAGCCCCAGCATTTT. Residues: CASSPRPDSYQPQHF.

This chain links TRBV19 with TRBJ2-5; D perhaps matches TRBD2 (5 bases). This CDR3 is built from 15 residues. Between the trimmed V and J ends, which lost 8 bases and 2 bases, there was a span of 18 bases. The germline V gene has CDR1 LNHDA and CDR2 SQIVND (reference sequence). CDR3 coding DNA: TGTGCCAGTCTAGGGCGGGTGGCAGGACAAGAGACCCAGTACTTC. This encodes CASLGRVAGQETQYF. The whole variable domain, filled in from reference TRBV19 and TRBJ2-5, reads DGGITQSPKYLFRKEGQNVTLSCEQNLNHDAMYWYRQDPGQGLRLIYYSQIVNDFQKGDIAEGYSVSREKKESFPLTVTSAQKNPTAFYLCASLGRVAGQETQYFGPGTRLLVL.

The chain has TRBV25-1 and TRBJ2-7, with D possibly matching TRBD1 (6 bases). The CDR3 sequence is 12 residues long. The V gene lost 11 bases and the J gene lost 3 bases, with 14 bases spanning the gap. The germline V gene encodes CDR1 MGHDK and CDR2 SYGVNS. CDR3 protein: CACSTGLYEQYF. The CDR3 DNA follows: TGTGCCTGCTCGACAGGCCTCTACGAGCAGTACTTC.

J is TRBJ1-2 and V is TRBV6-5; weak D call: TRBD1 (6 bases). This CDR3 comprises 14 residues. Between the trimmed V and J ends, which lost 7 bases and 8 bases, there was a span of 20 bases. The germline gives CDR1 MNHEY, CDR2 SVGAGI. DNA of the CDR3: TGTGCCAGCATCCACCCGGGGGGGGCAGAGGGCTACACCTTC. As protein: CASIHPGGAEGYTF.

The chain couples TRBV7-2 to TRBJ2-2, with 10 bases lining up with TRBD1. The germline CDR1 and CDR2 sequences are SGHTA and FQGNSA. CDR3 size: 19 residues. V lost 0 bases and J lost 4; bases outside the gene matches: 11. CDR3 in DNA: TGTGCCAGCAGCTTAGCTTATCGGACAGGGGGATCTGGCACCGGGGAGCTGTTTTTT. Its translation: CASSLAYRTGGSGTGELFF. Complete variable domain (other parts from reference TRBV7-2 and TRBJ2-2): GAGVSQSPSNKVTEKGKDVELRCDPISGHTALYWYRQSLGQGLEFLIYFQGNSAPDKSGLPSDRFSAERTGGSVSTLTIQRTQQEDSAVYLCASSLAYRTGGSGTGELFFGEGSRLTVL.

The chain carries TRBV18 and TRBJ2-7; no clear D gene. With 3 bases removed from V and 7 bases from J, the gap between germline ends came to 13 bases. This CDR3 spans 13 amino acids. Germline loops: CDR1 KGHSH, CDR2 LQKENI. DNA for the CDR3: TGTGCCAGCTCACCGCATTTTCAGGAAGAGCAGTACTTC. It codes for CASSPHFQEEQYF.

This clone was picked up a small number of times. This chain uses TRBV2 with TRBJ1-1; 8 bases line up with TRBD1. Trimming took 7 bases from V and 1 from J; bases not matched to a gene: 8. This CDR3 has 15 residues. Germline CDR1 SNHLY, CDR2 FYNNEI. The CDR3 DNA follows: TGTGCCAGCACCATGACAGGGGATAAGAACACTGAAGCTTTCTTT. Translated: CASTMTGDKNTEAFF.

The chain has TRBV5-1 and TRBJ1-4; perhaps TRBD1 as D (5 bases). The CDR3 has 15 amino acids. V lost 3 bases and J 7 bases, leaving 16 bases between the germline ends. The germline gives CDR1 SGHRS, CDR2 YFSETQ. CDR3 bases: TGCGCCAGCAGCTCCTATGGGGGGTCAAGTGAAAAACTGTTTTTT. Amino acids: CASSSYGGSSEKLFF.